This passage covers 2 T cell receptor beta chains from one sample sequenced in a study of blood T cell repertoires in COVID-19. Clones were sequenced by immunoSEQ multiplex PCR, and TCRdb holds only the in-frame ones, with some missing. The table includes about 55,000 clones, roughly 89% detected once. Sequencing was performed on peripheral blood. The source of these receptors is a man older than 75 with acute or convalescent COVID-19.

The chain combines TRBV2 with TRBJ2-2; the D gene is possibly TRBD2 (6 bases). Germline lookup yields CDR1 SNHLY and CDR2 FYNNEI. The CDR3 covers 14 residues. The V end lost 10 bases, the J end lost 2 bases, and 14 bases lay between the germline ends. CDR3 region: CAKSEGTNTGELFF. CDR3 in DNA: TGTGCCAAATCGGAGGGGACCAACACCGGGGAGCTGTTTTTT.

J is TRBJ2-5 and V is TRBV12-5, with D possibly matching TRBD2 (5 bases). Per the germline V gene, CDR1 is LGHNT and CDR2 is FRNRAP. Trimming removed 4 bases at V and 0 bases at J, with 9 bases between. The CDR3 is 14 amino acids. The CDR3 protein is CASGSGLDQETQYF. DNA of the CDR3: TGTGCTAGTGGTTCCGGACTGGACCAAGAGACCCAGTACTTC.